Below, one TCR beta chain is given with its context. Its specificity is unknown. The sample comes from a study of identical twins. Whole-study findings and limits: Insertions were fewer in abundant cord blood beta clonotypes, whereas memory repertoires showed none of this pattern.

In germline, CDR1 is ENHRY, CDR2 SYGVKD. V was cut by 11 bases and J by 7 bases, with 20 bases left in between. The CDR3 is 13 residues long. TCRdb itself ran the 5' RACE reads through MiXCR, one entry per CDR3 protein. The sample has roughly 540,000 distinct CDR3 sequences, about 20% seen once; the top ten hold under 0.95%. These sequences were also reported in another study, on T cells expressing NK-cell markers. That study adds: Out of eight donors sequenced, seven tested HCMV-seropositive and the remaining one seronegative. Dominance of the CD3+CD56-NKG2C+ fraction by these clonotypes also held in several donors.

The sample taken for sequencing was CD4+ T cells sorted from blood. This clonotype was obtained from a woman between 18 and 29 years old in good health. This chain connects TRBV10-3 to TRBJ2-5; D may be TRBD1 (6 bases). The CDR3: CAARGDSRRTQYF. CDR3 nucleotide sequence: TGTGCCGCCAGGGGAGACTCCCGGAGGACCCAGTACTTC.